This T cell receptor (beta chain) was sequenced for a study of beta chain features in type 1 diabetes listed by TCRdb under 2018. Regarding the study in general: Mean age, gender distribution, total cell number and subset yield did not differ between patients and healthy donors. In the study, recently diagnosed type 1 diabetes patients and matched healthy donors were compared on the TCRB repertoires of their sorted circulating CD4+ T cell subsets. Whereas all 28 donors provided naive and central memory subsets, regulatory and stem cell-like memory subsets were isolated from just 8 patients and about 8 healthy donors. Across all samples, almost 110 million sorted cells were examined, and cell number per subset correlated strongly with RNA yield. The research as a whole found: Naive, central memory and regulatory TCRB repertoires appeared to be more alike among patients than among healthy donors. Sequencing cDNA rather than genomic DNA could over-represent highly expressing activated cells, although activation and CD3 levels did not differ between groups. Fewer insertions and more nucleotide deletions at VDJ recombination sites were observed in patients with type 1 diabetes, implying thymic rearrangement abnormalities. In all four CD4+ subsets, TCRB CDR3 length was moderately but significantly shorter in type 1 diabetes patients. Shorter templates might have been favored by PCR, but patient and control samples were amplified and corrected together, so both groups would have been affected equally by any skew. Because small numbers of individuals were included in the HLA sub-analyses, any influence of HLA type on TCRB rearrangement was left unresolved.

Turning to this clone: Its target antigen remains unknown. Base qualities are not provided; no much larger clone lies one nucleotide away.

All of the isolated RNA was reverse transcribed with the High Capacity cDNA Reverse Transcription Kit, so expressed TCRB transcripts were sequenced. Naive, central memory and regulatory T cell samples underwent deep immunoSEQ sequencing, averaging about 3.57 million total reads per sample. Sorted cells were lysed in RLT buffer and RNA was extracted with DNase-treated RNeasy Micro or Mini kits, depending on cell number. To prevent cross-contamination, every cell subset was processed on its own, while patient and healthy donor samples were processed together. TCRB sequences were amplified from cDNA with the immunoSEQ multiplex PCR, producing 87-bp fragments spanning the CDR3 region. The amplicons were sequenced using the Illumina HiSeq platform. The authors' pipeline ran thus. Synthetic template baselines were used to correct PCR bias computationally, reads within Hamming distance 2 were collapsed, and singletons that could not be merged were discarded. By aligning reads against IMGT, V, D and J genes, CDR3 length, and insertions or deletions at six rearrangement sites were assigned. Within each subset, clonotype counts were normalized to the number of sorted cells before true diversity and Gini coefficients were calculated with the tcR R package. The overlap coefficient, calculated on TCRB nucleotide sequences, was used to quantify repertoire sharing. TCRdb obtained this table from immuneACCESS and retained in-frame rearrangements with V and J assigned. These tables miss some clones; where compared with another copy, unresolved V genes account for less than half of the shortfall, and the remainder is unexplained. That table gives V, J and clone size, and the DNA gave D and trimming. This sample holds around 100,000 clones; around 30% were observed only once. 0.5% to 0.6% of the sample is taken by the ten largest.

V gives up 1 base and J gives up 5 bases, and the segment between their germline ends measures 14 bases. Via the germline V gene (reference sequence), CDR1 is LNHDA and CDR2 SQIVND. From the cysteine through the phenylalanine, the CDR3 covers 15 amino acids. Only CDR3 DNA remains: 45 bases, in frame from the first base. A single peripheral blood draw of approximately 100 mL on average was collected from each donor into heparinised tubes. Naive, central memory, regulatory and stem cell-like memory CD4+ T cells were sorted on a BD FACSAria II using a panel including CD45RO, CCR7, CD25, CD127, CD95 and CD27. All sorted populations exceeded 95% purity. PBMCs were isolated immediately by Lymphoprep density gradient centrifugation and stained directly without culture. So that batch effects would be minimized, each experiment stained and sorted samples in pairs, pairing one healthy donor with one patient.

This receptor was identified in a young woman with type 1 diabetes. Recombination connected TRBV19 to TRBJ1-1; a confident D gene designation cannot be given. The sequencing input was central memory CD4+ T cells from blood. CDR3 sequence: CASSIVFGSGTEAFF. The nucleotide sequence is given as TGTGCCAGTAGTATAGTCTTCGGATCGGGGACTGAAGCTTTCTTT. Outside the CDR3, residues come from the reference TRBV19 and TRBJ1-1 proteins, so the full variable domain is: DGGITQSPKYLFRKEGQNVTLSCEQNLNHDAMYWYRQDPGQGLRLIYYSQIVNDFQKGDIAEGYSVSREKKESFPLTVTSAQKNPTAFYLCASSIVFGSGTEAFFGQGTRLTVV.